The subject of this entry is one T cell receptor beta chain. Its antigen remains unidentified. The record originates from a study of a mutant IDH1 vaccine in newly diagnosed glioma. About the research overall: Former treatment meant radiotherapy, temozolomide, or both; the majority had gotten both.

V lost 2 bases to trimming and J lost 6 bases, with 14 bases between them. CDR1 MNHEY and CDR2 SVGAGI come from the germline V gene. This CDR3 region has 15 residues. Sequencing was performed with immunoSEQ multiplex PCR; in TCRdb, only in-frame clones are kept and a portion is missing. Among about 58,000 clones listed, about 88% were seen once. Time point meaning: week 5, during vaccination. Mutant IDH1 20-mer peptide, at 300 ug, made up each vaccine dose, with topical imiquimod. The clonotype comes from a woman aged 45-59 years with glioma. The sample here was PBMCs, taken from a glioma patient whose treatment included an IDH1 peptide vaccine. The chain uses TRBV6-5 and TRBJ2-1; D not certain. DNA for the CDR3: TGTGCCAGCAGTTACATCGACATAGGAACCAATGAGCAGTTCTTC. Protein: CASSYIDIGTNEQFF.